This T cell receptor beta chain was found in a study of post-analysis software for immune sequencing data. Whole-study results and caveats: People with multiple sclerosis had a significantly lower normalized Chao1 diversity than controls did. Strong same-batch co-clustering of samples appeared with F measure clustering. Among 4 or 5 TRBV segments more frequent in patients than controls were TRBV5-6, TRBV5-1 and TRBV20-1.

Every TCR beta cDNA library bore unique molecular identifiers. Hundreds of thousands of cDNA molecules were obtained from 1 to 10 million T cells. TCRdb used MiXCR to reprocess the PCR reads, holding one entry per CDR3 protein. The sample carries approximately 350,000 distinct CDR3 sequences, less than 35% recorded once. This CDR3 has 15 residues. The ends were cut back, 5 bases at V and 0 bases at J, with 13 bases in the middle. Germline CDR1 reads SGHAT; CDR2 reads FQNNGV. A remark on this clonotype: Its matching antigen is unknown.

The rearrangement joins TRBV11-2 to TRBJ1-1, with unresolved D. The source material was blood. The TCR was taken from a girl aged 10 to 17 with multiple sclerosis. This chain's CDR3 is CASSPWTLLNTEAFF. DNA of the CDR3: TGTGCCAGCAGCCCTTGGACGCTTTTGAACACTGAAGCTTTCTTT.